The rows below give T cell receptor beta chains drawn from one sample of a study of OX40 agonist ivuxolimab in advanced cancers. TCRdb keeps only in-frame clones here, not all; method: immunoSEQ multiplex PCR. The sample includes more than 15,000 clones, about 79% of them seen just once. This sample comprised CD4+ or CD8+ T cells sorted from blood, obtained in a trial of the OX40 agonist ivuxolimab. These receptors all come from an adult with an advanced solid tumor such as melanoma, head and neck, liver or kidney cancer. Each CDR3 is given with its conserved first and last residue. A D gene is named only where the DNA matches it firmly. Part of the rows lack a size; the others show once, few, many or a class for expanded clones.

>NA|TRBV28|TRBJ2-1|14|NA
TGTGCCAGCAGGACTAATTTGGAATTGGATGAGCAGTTCTTC
CASRTNLELDEQFF
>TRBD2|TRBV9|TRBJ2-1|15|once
TGTGCCAGCAGCGTTAGCGGGAGCTCCTACAATGAGCAGTTCTTC
CASSVSGSSYNEQFF
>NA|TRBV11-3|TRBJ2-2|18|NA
TGTGCCAGCAGCTTAGAGGGCCACCTTTGGGCCAACACCGGGGAGCTGTTTTTT
CASSLEGHLWANTGELFF
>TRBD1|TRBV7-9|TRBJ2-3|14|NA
TGTGCCAGCAGCTCCCGGGACAGGGGAGATACGCAGTATTTT
CASSSRDRGDTQYF
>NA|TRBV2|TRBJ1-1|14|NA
TGTGCCAGCAGCGTAATTGGCCCCGGCACTGAAGCTTTCTTT
CASSVIGPGTEAFF
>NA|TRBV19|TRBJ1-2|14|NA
TGTGCCAGTAGTATGGCCGGGGGCGGCCGTGGCTACACCTTC
CASSMAGGGRGYTF
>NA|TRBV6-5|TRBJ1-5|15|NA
TGTGCCAGCAGTTACCGTGACAGCAGCAATCAGCCCCAGCATTTT
CASSYRDSSNQPQHF
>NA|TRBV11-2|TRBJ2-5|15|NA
TGTGCCAGCAGCTTAGAGGACAGGGAGGGGGAGACCCAGTACTTC
CASSLEDREGETQYF
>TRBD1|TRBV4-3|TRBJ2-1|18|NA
TGCGCCAGCAGCCAAGCTCCCAAGACAGGGGCCCCCTACAATGAGCAGTTCTTC
CASSQAPKTGAPYNEQFF
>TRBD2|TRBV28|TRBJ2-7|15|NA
TGTGCCAGCAGGGTTCTCAGCGGGAGCTCCTACGAGCAGTACTTC
CASRVLSGSSYEQYF
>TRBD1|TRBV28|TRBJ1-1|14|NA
TGTGCCAGCAGTTTACAAGGGGGCCTCTCTGAAGCTTTCTTT
CASSLQGGLSEAFF
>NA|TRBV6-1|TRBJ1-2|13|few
TGTGCCAGCAGTGAACGGGGGTCGAATGGCTACACCTTC
CASSERGSNGYTF
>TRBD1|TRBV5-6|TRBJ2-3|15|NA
TGTGCCAGCAGCTTGGGACAGGGGGCGGCAGATACGCAGTATTTT
CASSLGQGAADTQYF
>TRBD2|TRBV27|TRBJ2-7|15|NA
TGTGCCAGCAGCCCCCATCTAGCGGGATCCTACGAGCAGTACTTC
CASSPHLAGSYEQYF
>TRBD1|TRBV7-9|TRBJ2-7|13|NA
TGTGCCAGCAGCCTCATTACAGGGGGCGAGCAGTACTTC
CASSLITGGEQYF
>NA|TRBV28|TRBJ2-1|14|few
TGTGCCAGCAGTTTGAGTAGTGCCGTAGATGAGCAGTTCTTC
CASSLSSAVDEQFF
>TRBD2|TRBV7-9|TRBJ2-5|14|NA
TGTGCCAGCAGCTTTAGCGGGGGAAAAGAGACCCAGTACTTC
CASSFSGGKETQYF
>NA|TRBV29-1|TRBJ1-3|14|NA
TGCAGCGTGCACACAGAGGACTCTGGAAACACCATATATTTT
CSVHTEDSGNTIYF
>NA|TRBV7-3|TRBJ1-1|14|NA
TGTGCCAGCAGCTTAAATGGGGGCTACACTGAAGCTTTCTTT
CASSLNGGYTEAFF
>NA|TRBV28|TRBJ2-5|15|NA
TGTGCCAGCAATCCCCCCTACGGGGGCGAAGAGACCCAGTACTTC
CASNPPYGGEETQYF
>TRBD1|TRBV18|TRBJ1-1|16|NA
TGTGCCAGCTCAGGCTTTCCACAGGGGGCGGGAACTGAAGCTTTCTTT
CASSGFPQGAGTEAFF
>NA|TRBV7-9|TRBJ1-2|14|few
TGTGCCAGCAGCTCATTGACAGGACTCTATGGCTACACCTTC
CASSSLTGLYGYTF
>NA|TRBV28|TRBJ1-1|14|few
TGTGCCAGCCGGGGCGGCTTCGGCGGCACTGAAGCTTTCTTT
CASRGGFGGTEAFF
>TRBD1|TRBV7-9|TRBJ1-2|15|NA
TGTGCCAGCAGCTTAGATCAGGGGGCAAGCTATGGCTACACCTTC
CASSLDQGASYGYTF
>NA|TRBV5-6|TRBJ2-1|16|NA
TGTGCCAGCAGCCCGGAGGGGGGAGGGGCTTACAATGAGCAGTTCTTC
CASSPEGGGAYNEQFF
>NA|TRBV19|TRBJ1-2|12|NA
TGTGCCAGTAGTAAACCATCCTATGGCTACACCTTC
CASSKPSYGYTF
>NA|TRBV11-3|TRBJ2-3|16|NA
TGTGCCAGCAGCTTAGACAACACAGGGAGAACAGATACGCAGTATTTT
CASSLDNTGRTDTQYF
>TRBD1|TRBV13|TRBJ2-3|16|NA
TGTGCCAGCAGCCCTAGTGGGACAGGGGGCGTAGATACGCAGTATTTT
CASSPSGTGGVDTQYF
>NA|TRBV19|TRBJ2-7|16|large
TGTGCCAGTAGGGGCGCGGGGCAGGGGACCTCCTACGAGCAGTACTTC
CASRGAGQGTSYEQYF
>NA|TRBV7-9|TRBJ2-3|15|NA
TGTGCCAGCAGCTTTCGGGACGGGACCACAGATACGCAGTATTTT
CASSFRDGTTDTQYF
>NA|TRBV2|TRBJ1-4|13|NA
TGTGCCAGCAGTGGAGAGGTTAATGAAAAACTGTTTTTT
CASSGEVNEKLFF
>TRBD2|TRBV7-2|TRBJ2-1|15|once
TGTGCCAGCAGCTTAGGGACTAGCTCTAGCAATGAGCAGTTCTTC
CASSLGTSSSNEQFF
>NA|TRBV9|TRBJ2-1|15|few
TGTGCCAGCAGCGCTACCCCCGGGCTAGGCAATGAGCAGTTCTTC
CASSATPGLGNEQFF
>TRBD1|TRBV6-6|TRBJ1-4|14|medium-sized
TGTGCCAGCAGTTTTACCGGGACAGTTGAAAAACTGTTTTTT
CASSFTGTVEKLFF
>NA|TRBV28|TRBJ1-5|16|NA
TGTGCCAGCAGGGTTATGGGGACAAGGGGCAATCAGCCCCAGCATTTT
CASRVMGTRGNQPQHF
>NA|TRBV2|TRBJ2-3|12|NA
TGTGCCAGCAGAAGAGAGACAGATACGCAGTATTTT
CASRRETDTQYF
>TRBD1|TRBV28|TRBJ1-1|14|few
TGTGCCAGCAGTATCATCGGGACAGGGTCTGAAGCTTTCTTT
CASSIIGTGSEAFF
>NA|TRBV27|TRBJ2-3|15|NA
TGTGCCAGCTCAGAACTACGCCTTAGCACAGATACGCAGTATTTT
CASSELRLSTDTQYF
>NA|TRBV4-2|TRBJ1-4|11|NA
TGTGCCAGCAGCTTAGATGAAAAACTGTTTTTT
CASSLDEKLFF
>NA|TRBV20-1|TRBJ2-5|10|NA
TGCAGTGCGCGTCAAGAGACCCAGTACTTC
CSARQETQYF
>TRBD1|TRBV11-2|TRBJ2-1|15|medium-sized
TGTGCCAGCAGCCCCCCCGGGACAGGGTACAATGAGCAGTTCTTC
CASSPPGTGYNEQFF
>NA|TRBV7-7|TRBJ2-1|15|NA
TGTGCCAGCAGCTTAGGGACAGACCCCTACAATGAGCAGTTCTTC
CASSLGTDPYNEQFF
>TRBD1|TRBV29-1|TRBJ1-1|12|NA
TGCAGCGTCCTCAGGGGGAGCACTGAAGCTTTCTTT
CSVLRGSTEAFF
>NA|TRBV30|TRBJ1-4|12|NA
TGTGCCTGTCCTAAGACAGGCGAAAAACTGTTTTTT
CACPKTGEKLFF